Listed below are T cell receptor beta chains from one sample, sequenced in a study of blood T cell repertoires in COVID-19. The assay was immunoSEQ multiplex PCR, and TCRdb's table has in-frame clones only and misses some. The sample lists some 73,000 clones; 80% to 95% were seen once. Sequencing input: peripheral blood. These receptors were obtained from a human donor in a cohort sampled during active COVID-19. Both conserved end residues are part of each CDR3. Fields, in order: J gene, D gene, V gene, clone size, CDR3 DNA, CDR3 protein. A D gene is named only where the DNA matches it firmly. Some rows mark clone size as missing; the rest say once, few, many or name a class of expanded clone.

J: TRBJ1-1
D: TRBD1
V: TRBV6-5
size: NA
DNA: TGTGCCAGCATAAACATGAGGGGACAGGGTCTCGAAGCTTTCTTT
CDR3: CASINMRGQGLEAFF

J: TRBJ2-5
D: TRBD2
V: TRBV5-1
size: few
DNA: TGCGCCAGCAGCTTGACTAGCGGGGGGCGGAAAATCCAAGAGACCCAGTACTTC
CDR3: CASSLTSGGRKIQETQYF

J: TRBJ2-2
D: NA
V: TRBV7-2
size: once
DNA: TGTGCCAGCAGCCCGGGGGGCGCCACCGGGGAGCTGTTTTTT
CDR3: CASSPGGATGELFF

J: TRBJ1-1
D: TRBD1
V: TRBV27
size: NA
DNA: TGTGCCAGCAGTTTGAGAGGGACAGGGGGAGAGGCTTTCTTT
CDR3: CASSLRGTGGEAFF

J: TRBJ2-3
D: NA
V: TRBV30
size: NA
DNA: TGTGCCTGGAGCCGCGGGGTCACAGATACGCAGTATTTT
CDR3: CAWSRGVTDTQYF

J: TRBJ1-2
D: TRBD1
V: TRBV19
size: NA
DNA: TGTGCCAGTAGTACCCCGGGACAGGACTATGGCTACACCTTC
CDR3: CASSTPGQDYGYTF

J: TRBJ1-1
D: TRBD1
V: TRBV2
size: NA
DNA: TGTGCCAGCAGTACAGGGGGCACTGAAGCTTTCTTT
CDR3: CASSTGGTEAFF

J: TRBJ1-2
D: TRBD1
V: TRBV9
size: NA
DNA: TGTGCCAGCAGCGTAGGGACAGGGGGGGACTATGGCTACACCTTC
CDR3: CASSVGTGGDYGYTF

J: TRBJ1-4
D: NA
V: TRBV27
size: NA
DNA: TGTGCCAGCAGGCCTACGGGATGGGGGGACGAAAAACTGTTTTTT
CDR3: CASRPTGWGDEKLFF

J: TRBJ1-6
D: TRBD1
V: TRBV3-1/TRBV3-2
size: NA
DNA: TGTGCCAGCAGCCAAGATCCGGGCAGGGGGAGATCCTATAATTCACCCCTCCACTTT
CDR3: CASSQDPGRGRSYNSPLHF

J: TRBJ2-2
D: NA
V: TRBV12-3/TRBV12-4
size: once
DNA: TGTGCCAGCAACTACGCGAACACCGGGGAGCTGTTTTTT
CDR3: CASNYANTGELFF

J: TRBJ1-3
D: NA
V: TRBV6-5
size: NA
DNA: TGTGCCAGCCGAAAGGGGCCAAACACCATATATTTT
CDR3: CASRKGPNTIYF

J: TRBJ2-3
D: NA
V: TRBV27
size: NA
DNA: TGTGCCAGCAGTTTGTCGCGGTGGCAAGGCACAGATACGCAGTATTTT
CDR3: CASSLSRWQGTDTQYF

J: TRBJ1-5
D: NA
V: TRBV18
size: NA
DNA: TGTGCCAGCTCACCTATACCCCGGACAGTTAGACAGCCCCAGCATTTT
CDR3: CASSPIPRTVRQPQHF

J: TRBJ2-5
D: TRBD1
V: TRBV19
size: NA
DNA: TGTGCCACCGGACAGGGGACCTTAGAGACCCAGTACTTC
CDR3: CATGQGTLETQYF

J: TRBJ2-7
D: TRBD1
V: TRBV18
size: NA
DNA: TGTGCCAGCTCTACAGGGGGCGGCTACGAGCAGTACTTC
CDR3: CASSTGGGYEQYF

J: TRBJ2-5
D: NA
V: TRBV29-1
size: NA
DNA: TGCAGCGTTGCCTCCAATACAGGGAAAGAGACCCAGTACTTC
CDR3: CSVASNTGKETQYF

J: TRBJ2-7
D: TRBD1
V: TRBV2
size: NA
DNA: TGTGCCATCCTGCCCGGACGCGACAGGGCCAGCTCCTACGAGCAGTACTTC
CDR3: CAILPGRDRASSYEQYF

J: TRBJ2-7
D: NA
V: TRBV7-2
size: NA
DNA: TGTGCCAGCAGCCCCGGGGGCTACGAGCAGTACTTC
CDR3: CASSPGGYEQYF

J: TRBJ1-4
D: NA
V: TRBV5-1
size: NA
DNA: TGCGCCAGCAGCCCGCGGACACATACCGGGGAAAAACTGTTTTTT
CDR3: CASSPRTHTGEKLFF

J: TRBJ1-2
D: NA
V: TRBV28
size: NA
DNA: TGTGCCATCCTAGACAGGATGAGTGGCTACACCTTC
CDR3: CAILDRMSGYTF

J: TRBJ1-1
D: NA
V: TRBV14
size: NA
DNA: TGTGCCAGCAGCCAAATGGGGAGGAACACTGAAGCTTTCTTT
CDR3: CASSQMGRNTEAFF

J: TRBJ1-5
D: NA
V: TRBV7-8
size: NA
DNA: TGTGCCAGCAGCCAGAGGGGGGGTGGCCAGCCCCAGCATTTT
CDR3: CASSQRGGGQPQHF

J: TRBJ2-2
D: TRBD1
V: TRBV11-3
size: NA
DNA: TGTGCCAGCAGTCAAGTACAGGGGCACACCGGGGAGCTGTTTTTT
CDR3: CASSQVQGHTGELFF

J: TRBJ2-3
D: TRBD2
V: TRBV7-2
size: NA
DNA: TGTGCCAGCAGCAGTCGCATAGCGGGGGGCACAGATACGCAGTATTTT
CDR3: CASSSRIAGGTDTQYF

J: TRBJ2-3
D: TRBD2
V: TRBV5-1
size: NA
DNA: TGCGCCAGCAGCCGGCTAGCTAGCGGGGGGCTCACAGATACGCAGTATTTT
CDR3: CASSRLASGGLTDTQYF

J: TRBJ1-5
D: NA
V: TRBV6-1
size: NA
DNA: TGTGCCAGCAGTGAATTCCCCGAGCCCCCGGGCAATCAGCCCCAGCATTTT
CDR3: CASSEFPEPPGNQPQHF

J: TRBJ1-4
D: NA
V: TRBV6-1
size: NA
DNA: TGTGCCAGCAGTGAAGGCGGCCAGCCTAATGAAAAACTGTTTTTT
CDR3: CASSEGGQPNEKLFF

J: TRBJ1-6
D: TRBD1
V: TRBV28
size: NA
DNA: TGTGCCAGCAGTTTGATGGACAGGGTCTTCAGTCCTAGCTCCTATAATTCACCCCTCCACTTT
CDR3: CASSLMDRVFSPSSYNSPLHF

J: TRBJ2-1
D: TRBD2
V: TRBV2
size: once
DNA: TGTGCCATTTCCAAGGCGACGGGGGGGGATCGGCATGAGCAGTTCTTC
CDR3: CAISKATGGDRHEQFF

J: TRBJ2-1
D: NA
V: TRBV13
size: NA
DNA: TGTGCCAGCAGCTCGCAGGCCTCTCGGGACCCTTCTGGGAGGGAGCAGTTCTTC
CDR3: CASSSQASRDPSGREQFF

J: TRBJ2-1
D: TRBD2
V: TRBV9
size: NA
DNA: TGTGCCAGCAGCGTAACTAGCGGGGGGAATGAGCAGTTCTTC
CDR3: CASSVTSGGNEQFF

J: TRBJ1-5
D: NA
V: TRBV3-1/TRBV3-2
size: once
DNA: TGTGCCAGCAGCCAAGTCCCGGGGCCCCAGCATTTT
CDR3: CASSQVPGPQHF

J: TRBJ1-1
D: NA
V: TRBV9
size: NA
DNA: TGTGCCAGCAGCGCACCCGCGGACACTGAAGCTTTCTTT
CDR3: CASSAPADTEAFF

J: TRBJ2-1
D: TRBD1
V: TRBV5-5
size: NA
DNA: TGTGCCAGCAGCTCTACCGGGACAGGTATCTCCGGTGAGCAGTTCTTC
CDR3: CASSSTGTGISGEQFF

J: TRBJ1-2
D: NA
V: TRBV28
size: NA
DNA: TGTGCCAGCAGCTGGGGGCGTCATGGCTACACCTTC
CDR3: CASSWGRHGYTF

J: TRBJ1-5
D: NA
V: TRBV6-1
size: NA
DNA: TGTGCCAGCAGTGATCTCTTCGGCAGGGGCAATCAGCCCCAGCATTTT
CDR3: CASSDLFGRGNQPQHF

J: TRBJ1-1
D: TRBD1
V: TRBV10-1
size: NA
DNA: TGCGCCAGCGGGGGCAGGGGGGTAGGAAACACTGAAGCTTTCTTT
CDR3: CASGGRGVGNTEAFF

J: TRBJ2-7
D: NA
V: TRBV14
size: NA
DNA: TGTGCCAGCAGCCGCGCTTCCTACGAGCAGTACTTC
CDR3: CASSRASYEQYF

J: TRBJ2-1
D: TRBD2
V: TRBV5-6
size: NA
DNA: TGTGCCAGCAGCGATTGGACTAGCGGGGTCTACAATGAGCAGTTCTTC
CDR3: CASSDWTSGVYNEQFF

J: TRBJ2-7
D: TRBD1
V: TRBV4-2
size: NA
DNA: TGTGCCAGCAGCCAAGGTCAGGGGGACTACGAGCAGTACTTC
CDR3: CASSQGQGDYEQYF

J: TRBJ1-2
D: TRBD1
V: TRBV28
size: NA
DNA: TGTGCCAGCAGACCTCCCCCGGGACAGGGGACTGGCTACACCTTC
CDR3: CASRPPPGQGTGYTF

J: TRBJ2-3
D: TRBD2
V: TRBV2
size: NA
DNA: TGTGCCAGCAGTCGCGGCGGGGGAACAGATACGCAGTATTTT
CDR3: CASSRGGGTDTQYF

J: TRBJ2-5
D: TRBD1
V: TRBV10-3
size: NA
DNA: TGTGCCACTATGGGAACAGGGGGCCCAGAGACCCAGTACTTC
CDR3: CATMGTGGPETQYF

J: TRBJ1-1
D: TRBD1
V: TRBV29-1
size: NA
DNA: TGCAGCGTTGGACAGGGAGACACTGAAGCTTTCTTT
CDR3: CSVGQGDTEAFF

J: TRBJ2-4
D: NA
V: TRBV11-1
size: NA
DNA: TGTGCCAGCAGCCTAGACGGGGGAAACATTCAGTACTTC
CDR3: CASSLDGGNIQYF

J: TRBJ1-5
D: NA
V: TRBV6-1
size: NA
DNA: TGTGCCAGCAGTGAAGGAATTGGGGGCGCTCAGCCCCAGCATTTT
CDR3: CASSEGIGGAQPQHF

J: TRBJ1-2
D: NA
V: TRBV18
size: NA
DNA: TGTGCCAGCTCACCCTCGGGTCTTAACTATGGCTACACCTTC
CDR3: CASSPSGLNYGYTF

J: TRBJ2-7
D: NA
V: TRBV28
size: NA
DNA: TGTGCCAGCAGTTCCCGCTACGAGCAGTACTTC
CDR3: CASSSRYEQYF

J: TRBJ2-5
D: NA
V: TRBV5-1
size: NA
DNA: TGCGCCAGCAGCTCTGACGGGGGAGAGACCCAGTACTTC
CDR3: CASSSDGGETQYF

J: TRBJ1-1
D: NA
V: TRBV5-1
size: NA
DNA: TGCGCCAGCAGCTCCCTTAACTTGAACACTGAAGCTTTCTTT
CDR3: CASSSLNLNTEAFF

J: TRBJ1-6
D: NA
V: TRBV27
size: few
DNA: TGTGCCAGCAGCGGTCCGACCAGGGGATCACCCCTCCACTTT
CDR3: CASSGPTRGSPLHF

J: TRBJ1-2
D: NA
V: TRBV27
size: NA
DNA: TGTGCCAGCAGAAGGGGGAACTATGGCTACACCTTC
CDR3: CASRRGNYGYTF

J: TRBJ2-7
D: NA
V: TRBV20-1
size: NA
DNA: TGCAGTGCTAGTCAGGGTTTAAGTCACGAGCAGTACTTC
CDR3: CSASQGLSHEQYF

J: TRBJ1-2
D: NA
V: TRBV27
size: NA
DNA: TGTGCCAGCAGTTTATCCAGGACATCGGGCTACACCTTC
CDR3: CASSLSRTSGYTF

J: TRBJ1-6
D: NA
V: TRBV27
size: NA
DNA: TGTGCCAGCAGTTTAGGGCAGGGAGGTGGTTCACCCCTCCACTTT
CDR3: CASSLGQGGGSPLHF

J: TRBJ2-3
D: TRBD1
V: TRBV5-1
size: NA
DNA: TGCGCCAGCAGACCGGGGGACAGGGGGTTATCAGATACGCAGTATTTT
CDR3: CASRPGDRGLSDTQYF

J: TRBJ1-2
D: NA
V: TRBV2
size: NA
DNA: TGTGCCAGCAGCCGACGCGGAATGGGTGATGGCTACACCTTC
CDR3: CASSRRGMGDGYTF

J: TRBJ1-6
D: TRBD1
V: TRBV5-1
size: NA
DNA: TGCGCCAGCAGCGTCGGGGACAGGGAATCTTCACCCCTCCACTTT
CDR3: CASSVGDRESSPLHF

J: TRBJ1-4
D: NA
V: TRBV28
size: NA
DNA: TGTGCCAGCAGTTCCGGGTCAACTAATGAAAAACTGTTTTTT
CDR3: CASSSGSTNEKLFF